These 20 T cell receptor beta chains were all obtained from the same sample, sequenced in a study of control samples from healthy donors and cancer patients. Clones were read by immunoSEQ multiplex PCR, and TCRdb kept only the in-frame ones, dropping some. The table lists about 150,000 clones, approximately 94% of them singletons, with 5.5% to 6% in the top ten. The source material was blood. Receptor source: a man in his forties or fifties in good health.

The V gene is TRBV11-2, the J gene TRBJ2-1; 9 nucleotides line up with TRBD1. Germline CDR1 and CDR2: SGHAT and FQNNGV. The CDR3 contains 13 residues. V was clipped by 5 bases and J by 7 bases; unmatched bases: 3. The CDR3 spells CASSQGQGNEQFF. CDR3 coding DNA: TGTGCCAGCAGCCAGGGACAGGGAAATGAGCAGTTCTTC.

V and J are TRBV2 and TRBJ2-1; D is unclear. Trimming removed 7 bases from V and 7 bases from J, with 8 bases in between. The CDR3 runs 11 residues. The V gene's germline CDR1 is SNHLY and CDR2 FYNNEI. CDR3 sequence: CASISLNEQFF. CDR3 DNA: TGTGCCAGCATATCCCTAAATGAGCAGTTCTTC. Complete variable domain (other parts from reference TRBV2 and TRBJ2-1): EPEVTQTPSHQVTQMGQEVILRCVPISNHLYFYWYRQILGQKVEFLVSFYNNEISEKSEIFDDQFSVERPDGSNFTLKIRSTKLEDSAMYFCASISLNEQFFGPGTRLTVL.

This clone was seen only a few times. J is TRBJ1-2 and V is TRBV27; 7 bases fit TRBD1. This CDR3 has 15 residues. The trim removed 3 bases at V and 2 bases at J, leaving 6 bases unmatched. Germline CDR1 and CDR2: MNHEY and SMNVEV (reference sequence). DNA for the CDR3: TGTGCCAGCAGTTTCGAAGGACAGGCAAACTATGGCTACACCTTC. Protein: CASSFEGQANYGYTF.

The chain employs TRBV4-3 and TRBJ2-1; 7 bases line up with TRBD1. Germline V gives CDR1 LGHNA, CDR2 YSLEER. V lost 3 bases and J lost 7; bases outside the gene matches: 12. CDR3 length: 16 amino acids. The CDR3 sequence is CASSHVAGTEINEQFF. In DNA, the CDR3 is TGCGCCAGCAGCCATGTTGCCGGGACAGAGATTAATGAGCAGTTCTTC.

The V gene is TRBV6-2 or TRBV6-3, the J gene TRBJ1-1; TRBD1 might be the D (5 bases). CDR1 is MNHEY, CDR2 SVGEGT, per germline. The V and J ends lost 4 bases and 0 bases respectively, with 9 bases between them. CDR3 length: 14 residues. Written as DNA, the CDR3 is TGTGCCAGCAGTTCAGGGCGGCTGAACACTGAAGCTTTCTTT. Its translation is CASSSGRLNTEAFF.

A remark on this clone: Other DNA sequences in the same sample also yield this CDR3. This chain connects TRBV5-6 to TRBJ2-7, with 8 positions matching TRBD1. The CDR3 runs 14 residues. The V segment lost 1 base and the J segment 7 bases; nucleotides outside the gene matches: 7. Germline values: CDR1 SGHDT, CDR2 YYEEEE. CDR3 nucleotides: TGTGCCAGCAGCTTGACAGGGGGTGAGGGAGAGCAGTACTTC. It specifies CASSLTGGEGEQYF.

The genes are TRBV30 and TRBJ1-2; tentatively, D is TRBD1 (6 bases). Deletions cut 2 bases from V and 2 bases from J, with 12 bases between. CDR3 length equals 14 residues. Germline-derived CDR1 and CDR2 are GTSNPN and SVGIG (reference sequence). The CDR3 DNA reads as TGTGCCTGGAGTCCCCCACAGGGAAACTATGGCTACACCTTC. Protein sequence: CAWSPPQGNYGYTF.

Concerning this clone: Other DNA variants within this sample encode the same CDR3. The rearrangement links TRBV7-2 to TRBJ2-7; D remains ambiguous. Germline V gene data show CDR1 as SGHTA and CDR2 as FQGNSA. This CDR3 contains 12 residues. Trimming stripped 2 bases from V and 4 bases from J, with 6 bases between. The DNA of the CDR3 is TGTGCCAGCAGCTTATCCGGTTACGAGCAGTACTTC. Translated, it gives CASSLSGYEQYF.

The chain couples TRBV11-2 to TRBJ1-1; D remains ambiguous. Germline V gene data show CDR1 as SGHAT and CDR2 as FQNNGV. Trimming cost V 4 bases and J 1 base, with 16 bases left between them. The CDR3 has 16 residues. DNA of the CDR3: TGTGCCAGCAGCTCCAAATACGCGGCGAAGAACACTGAAGCTTTCTTT. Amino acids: CASSSKYAAKNTEAFF.

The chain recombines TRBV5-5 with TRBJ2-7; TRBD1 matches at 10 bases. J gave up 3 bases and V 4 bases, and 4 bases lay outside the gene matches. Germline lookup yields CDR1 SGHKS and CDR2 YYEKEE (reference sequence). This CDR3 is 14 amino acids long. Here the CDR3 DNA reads TGTGCCAGCAGCACGACAGGGGGCGGCTACGAGCAGTACTTC. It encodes CASSTTGGGYEQYF.

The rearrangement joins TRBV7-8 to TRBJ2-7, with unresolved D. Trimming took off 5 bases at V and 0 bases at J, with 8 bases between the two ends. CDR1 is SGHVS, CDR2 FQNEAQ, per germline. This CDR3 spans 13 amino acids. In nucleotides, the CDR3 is TGTGCCAGCAGCCCACGAGTCTCCTACGAGCAGTACTTC. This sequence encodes CASSPRVSYEQYF.

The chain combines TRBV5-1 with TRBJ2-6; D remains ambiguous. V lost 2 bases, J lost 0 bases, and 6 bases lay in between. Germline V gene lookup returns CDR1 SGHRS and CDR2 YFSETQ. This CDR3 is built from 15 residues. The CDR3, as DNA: TGCGCCAGCAGCTTCTGGCACTCTGGGGCCAACGTCCTGACTTTC. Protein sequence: CASSFWHSGANVLTF.

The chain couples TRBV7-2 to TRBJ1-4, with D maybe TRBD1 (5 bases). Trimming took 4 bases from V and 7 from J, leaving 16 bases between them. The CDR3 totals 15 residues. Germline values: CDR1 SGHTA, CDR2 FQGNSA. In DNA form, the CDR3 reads TGTGCCAGCAGCTCACGCACGGCAGGGCGTGAAAAACTGTTTTTT. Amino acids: CASSSRTAGREKLFF.

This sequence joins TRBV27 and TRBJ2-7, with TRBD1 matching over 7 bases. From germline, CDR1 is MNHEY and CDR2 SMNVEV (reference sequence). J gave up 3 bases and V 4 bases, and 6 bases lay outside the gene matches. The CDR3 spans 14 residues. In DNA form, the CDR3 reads TGTGCCAGCAGTTCTCGGACAGGAATCTACGAGCAGTACTTC. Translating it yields CASSSRTGIYEQYF.

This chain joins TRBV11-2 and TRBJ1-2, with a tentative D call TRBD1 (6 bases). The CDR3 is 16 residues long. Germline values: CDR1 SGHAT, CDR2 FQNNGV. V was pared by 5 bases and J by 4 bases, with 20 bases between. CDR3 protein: CASSDDRRPGRYGYTF. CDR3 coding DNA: TGTGCCAGCAGCGACGACAGGAGGCCGGGTCGCTATGGCTACACCTTC.

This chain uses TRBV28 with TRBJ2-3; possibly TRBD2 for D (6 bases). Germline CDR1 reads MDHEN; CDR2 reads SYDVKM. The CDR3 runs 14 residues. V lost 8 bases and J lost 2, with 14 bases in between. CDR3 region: CASEVSGDTDTQYF. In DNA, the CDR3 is TGTGCCAGCGAGGTTTCGGGAGACACAGATACGCAGTATTTT.

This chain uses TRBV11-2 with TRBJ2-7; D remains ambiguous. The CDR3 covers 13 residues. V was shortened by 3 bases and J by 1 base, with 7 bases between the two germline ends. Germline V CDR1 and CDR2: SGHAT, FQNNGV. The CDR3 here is CASSFGESYEQYF. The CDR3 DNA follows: TGTGCCAGCAGCTTCGGCGAATCCTACGAGCAGTACTTC. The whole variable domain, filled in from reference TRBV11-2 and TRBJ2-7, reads EAGVAQSPRYKIIEKRQSVAFWCNPISGHATLYWYQQILGQGPKLLIQFQNNGVVDDSQLPKDRFSAERLKGVDSTLKIQPAKLEDSAVYLCASSFGESYEQYFGPGTRLTVT.

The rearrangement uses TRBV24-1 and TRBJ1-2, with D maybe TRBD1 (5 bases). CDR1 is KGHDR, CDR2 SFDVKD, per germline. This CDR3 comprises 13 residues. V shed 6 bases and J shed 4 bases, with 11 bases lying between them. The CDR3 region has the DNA TGTGCCACCAGTCCCGGGGACCTCTATGGCTACACCTTC. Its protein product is CATSPGDLYGYTF.

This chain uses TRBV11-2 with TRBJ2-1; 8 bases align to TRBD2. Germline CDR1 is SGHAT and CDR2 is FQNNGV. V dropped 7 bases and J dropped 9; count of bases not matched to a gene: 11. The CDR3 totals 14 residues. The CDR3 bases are TGTGCCAGCACCTCTTTGGGCGGGGGGATTGAGCAGTTCTTC. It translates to CASTSLGGGIEQFF.

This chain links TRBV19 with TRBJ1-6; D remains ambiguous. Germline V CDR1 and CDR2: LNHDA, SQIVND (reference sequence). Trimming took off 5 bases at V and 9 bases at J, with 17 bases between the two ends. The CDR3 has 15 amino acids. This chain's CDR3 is CASSLGRMTGSPLHF. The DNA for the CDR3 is TGTGCCAGTAGTCTAGGACGCATGACGGGTTCACCCCTCCACTTT.